Listed below are T cell receptor beta chains from one sample, sequenced in a study of T cell repertoires in cytomegalovirus infection. TCRdb reanalysed the reads using MiXCR and keeps one entry per CDR3 protein. Of about 24,000 distinct CDR3 sequences listed, approximately 24% were seen once; the top ten hold about 90%. These receptors have no known antigen. Source: CD8+ T cells from cultured PBMCs, taken from culture after CMV antigen stimulation. The source of these receptors is a human donor in good health (CMV status not recorded). Some clones in this sample may be carry-over from other donors' samples. Both conserved end residues are part of each CDR3. A D gene is named only where the DNA matches it firmly. Only part of the rows carry a size: once, few, many, or a class if the clone is expanded.

v_gene	j_gene	d_gene	abundance	CDR3aa	CDR3nt
TRBV2	TRBJ1-5	TRBD1	few	CASSDDYQGGSGQPQHF	TGTGCCAGCAGTGACGATTACCAGGGGGGGTCCGGTCAGCCCCAGCATTTT
TRBV6-6	TRBJ1-6	-	-	CASSARQDRSYNSPLHF	TGTGCCAGCAGTGCGCGACAAGACAGAAGTTATAATTCACCCCTCCACTTT
TRBV7-4	TRBJ2-6	TRBD1	-	CASSPTGGSGANVLTF	TGTGCCAGCAGCCCGACAGGGGGCAGTGGGGCCAACGTCCTGACTTTC
TRBV6-6	TRBJ2-3	TRBD2	few	CASSSSGGRGSTDTQYF	TGTGCCAGCAGTTCCTCGGGGGGTCGTGGGAGCACAGATACGCAGTATTTT
TRBV6-2/TRBV6-3	TRBJ2-3	TRBD2	once	CASSYSTSGGAPDTQYF	TGTGCCAGCAGTTACTCTACTAGCGGGGGGGCGCCAGATACGCAGTATTTT
TRBV19	TRBJ1-5	TRBD1	many	CASSLDRASQPQHF	TGTGCCAGTAGTCTAGACAGGGCTAGTCAGCCCCAGCATTTT
TRBV7-9	TRBJ1-2	TRBD1	few	CASSPGRQGGYGYTF	TGTGCCAGCAGCCCAGGCAGACAGGGCGGCTATGGCTACACCTTC
TRBV12-3/TRBV12-4	TRBJ1-1	TRBD1	many	CASSPDDRDTEAFF	TGTGCCAGCAGCCCCGACGACAGGGACACTGAAGCTTTCTTT
TRBV6-1	TRBJ1-1	-	-	CASRLPGPNTEAFF	TGTGCCAGCAGGCTACCAGGCCCGAACACTGAAGCTTTCTTT
TRBV7-2	TRBJ2-5	-	many	CASSPQLETQYF	TGTGCCAGCAGCCCGCAATTGGAGACCCAGTACTTC
TRBV12-3/TRBV12-4	TRBJ1-3	-	many	CASRGAYLPDTIYF	TGTGCCAGCCGCGGGGCTTACTTGCCTGACACCATATATTTT
TRBV27	TRBJ2-3	TRBD1	many	CASSLRPKPRGLTDTQYF	TGTGCCAGCAGTTTACGTCCTAAGCCTAGGGGGCTGACAGATACGCAGTATTTT
TRBV4-2	TRBJ1-5	-	-	CASSPSSSNQPQHF	TGTGCCAGCAGCCCGTCCAGCAGCAATCAGCCCCAGCATTTT
TRBV14	TRBJ2-7	-	few	CASSQVDRRYEQYF	TGTGCCAGCAGCCAAGTTGACAGGCGATACGAGCAGTACTTC
TRBV7-9	TRBJ2-4	-	many	CASSLVGGGNIQYF	TGTGCCAGCAGCTTAGTGGGCGGAGGGAACATTCAGTACTTC
TRBV27	TRBJ1-6	-	few	CASSLSLQGISPLHF	TGTGCCAGCAGTTTATCGTTACAGGGAATCTCACCCCTCCACTTT
TRBV6-1	TRBJ2-4	-	few	CASSYGVGAKNIQYF	TGTGCCAGCAGTTACGGGGTAGGGGCCAAAAACATTCAGTACTTC
TRBV7-9	TRBJ2-7	-	few	CASSLVAGQGLSYEQYF	TGTGCCAGCAGCTTAGTCGCCGGGCAGGGTCTCTCCTACGAGCAGTACTTC
TRBV27	TRBJ1-2	TRBD1	many	CASSQGAPLTYGYTF	TGTGCCAGTAGTCAGGGGGCCCCGTTAACCTATGGCTACACCTTC
TRBV24-1	TRBJ2-1	TRBD1	many	CATSDSTTGEAPYNEQFF	TGTGCCACCAGTGATTCTACCACAGGGGAAGCCCCCTACAATGAGCAGTTCTTC
TRBV6-5	TRBJ1-1	-	many	CASSYSDNTEAFF	TGTGCCAGCAGTTACTCGGATAACACTGAAGCTTTCTTT
TRBV15	TRBJ2-3	-	few	CATSRDRSLVGTDTQYF	TGTGCCACCAGCAGAGATCGCAGCTTGGTTGGCACAGATACGCAGTATTTT
TRBV18	TRBJ1-1	-	many	CASSPKTGGWTEAFF	TGTGCCAGCTCACCAAAAACGGGTGGCTGGACTGAAGCTTTCTTT
TRBV6-2/TRBV6-3	TRBJ2-7	-	many	CASSYYQSNTYEQYF	TGTGCCAGCAGTTACTACCAGTCCAATACCTACGAGCAGTACTTC
TRBV6-8	TRBJ2-5	-	-	CASSYSGTQGETQYF	TGTGCCAGCAGTTACTCGGGGACCCAGGGAGAGACCCAGTACTTC
TRBV6-6	TRBJ1-2	-	-	CASSYSGNYGYTF	TGTGCCAGCAGTTACTCGGGGAACTATGGCTACACCTTC
TRBV2	TRBJ1-6	-	few	CASIPDGNSPLHF	TGTGCCAGCATTCCGGACGGGAATTCACCCCTCCACTTT
TRBV28	TRBJ1-5	-	few	CASSFAGVFSNQPQHF	TGTGCCAGCAGTTTCGCTGGGGTATTCAGCAATCAGCCCCAGCATTTT
TRBV2	TRBJ1-1	-	few	CASSEVGPGATTEAFF	TGTGCCAGCAGTGAAGTGGGGCCGGGGGCGACCACTGAAGCTTTCTTT
TRBV7-2	TRBJ1-1	-	many	CASSYGGALRNTEAFF	TGTGCCAGCAGCTACGGGGGGGCCTTGAGAAACACTGAAGCTTTCTTT
TRBV5-4	TRBJ1-1	-	few	CASSFVGGRSTEAFF	TGTGCCAGCAGCTTTGTGGGGGGCAGGTCTACTGAAGCTTTCTTT
TRBV4-1	TRBJ2-7	-	-	CASSQEGSYEQYF	TGCGCCAGCAGCCAAGAGGGTAGCTACGAGCAGTACTTC
TRBV20-1	TRBJ2-5	TRBD2	-	CSARKGLAGGSSIQETQYF	TGCAGTGCTAGAAAGGGACTAGCGGGGGGTTCTTCGATACAAGAGACCCAGTACTTC
TRBV6-5	TRBJ1-4	-	-	CASSYSSANEKLFF	TGTGCCAGCAGTTATTCGTCAGCTAATGAAAAACTGTTTTTT
TRBV6-2/TRBV6-3	TRBJ1-1	-	many	CASSYSGQSIHTEAFF	TGTGCCAGCAGTTACTCCGGTCAGAGTATTCACACTGAAGCTTTCTTT
TRBV7-9	TRBJ1-5	-	many	CARRFNQPQHF	TGTGCCAGAAGATTTAATCAGCCCCAGCATTTT
TRBV24-1	TRBJ2-7	-	-	CATSDWGSGSYEQYF	TGTGCCACCAGTGATTGGGGGTCCGGGTCCTACGAGCAGTACTTC
TRBV28	TRBJ2-1	-	few	CASNPERYWAFYNEQFF	TGTGCCAGCAACCCCGAGAGGTACTGGGCTTTCTACAATGAGCAGTTCTTC
TRBV7-8	TRBJ1-1	TRBD1	many	CASSLEATGYTEAFF	TGTGCCAGCAGCTTAGAGGCGACAGGGTACACTGAAGCTTTCTTT
TRBV10-3	TRBJ2-7	-	few	CAISEDVREQYF	TGTGCCATCAGTGAGGACGTACGGGAGCAGTACTTC
TRBV4-1	TRBJ2-1	-	few	CASSYDRNSYNEQFF	TGCGCCAGCAGCTACGACAGGAACTCCTACAATGAGCAGTTCTTC
TRBV28	TRBJ2-3	-	medium-sized	CASSLEALGGATDTQYF	TGTGCCAGCAGTTTGGAGGCCTTAGGAGGGGCCACAGATACGCAGTATTTT
TRBV4-3	TRBJ1-2	-	few	CASSQAGDNYGYTF	TGCGCCAGCAGCCAGGCGGGGGATAACTATGGCTACACCTTC
TRBV28	TRBJ1-2	-	-	CASSSHGEEGYTF	TGTGCCAGCAGTTCGCACGGCGAAGAGGGCTACACCTTC
TRBV28	TRBJ1-6	-	once	CASSSGHSRNSPLHF	TGTGCCAGCAGTTCCGGACACTCCAGGAATTCACCCCTCCACTTT
TRBV12-3/TRBV12-4	TRBJ1-1	-	many	CASIKQQGTEAFF	TGTGCCAGCATCAAGCAACAGGGCACTGAAGCTTTCTTT